A single sample is the source of the 27 T cell receptor beta chains below, sequenced in a study of a mutant IDH1 vaccine in newly diagnosed glioma. Generated by immunoSEQ multiplex PCR, the TCRdb table keeps only in-frame clones and is missing some. The table includes about 92,000 clones, roughly 80% detected once. Time point specified: baseline, week 1 (first vaccination visit). The treatment here: pre-vaccination baseline after standard-of-care therapy. The sample consisted of PBMCs, taken from a glioma patient treated with radiotherapy, temozolomide or both. The receptors originated from a woman aged 50 to 60 with glioma.

V usage is TRBV2 and J usage is TRBJ1-1; the D is unclear. Germline loops: CDR1 SNHLY, CDR2 FYNNEI. The CDR3 covers 14 residues. V lost 9 bases and J 1 base, leaving 15 bases between the germline ends. The CDR3: CASKNGVPNTEAFF. CDR3 DNA sequence: TGTGCCAGTAAGAACGGGGTCCCGAACACTGAAGCTTTCTTT. Together with reference TRBV2 and TRBJ1-1, the CDR3 gives the full variable domain: EPEVTQTPSHQVTQMGQEVILRCVPISNHLYFYWYRQILGQKVEFLVSFYNNEISEKSEIFDDQFSVERPDGSNFTLKIRSTKLEDSAMYFCASKNGVPNTEAFFGQGTRLTVV.

There are a few counts of this clone. The chain links TRBV19 to TRBJ1-6; 7 bases are a match to TRBD1. V gave up 6 bases and J gave up 7 bases; unmatched junction bases: 6. Germline values: CDR1 LNHDA, CDR2 SQIVND (reference sequence). The CDR3 is made up of 14 amino acids. The CDR3 protein is CASRWEGANSPLHF. CDR3 coding DNA: TGTGCCAGTAGATGGGAGGGGGCAAATTCACCCCTCCACTTT. The whole variable domain, filled in from reference TRBV19 and TRBJ1-6, reads DGGITQSPKYLFRKEGQNVTLSCEQNLNHDAMYWYRQDPGQGLRLIYYSQIVNDFQKGDIAEGYSVSREKKESFPLTVTSAQKNPTAFYLCASRWEGANSPLHFGNGTRLTVT.

The J gene is TRBJ1-1, the V gene TRBV6-5; 7 bases fit TRBD1. Losses at the gene ends were 6 bases for V and 5 bases for J; bases not matched to a gene: 6. In germline, CDR1 is MNHEY, CDR2 SVGAGI. The CDR3 sequence is 13 residues long. CDR3 bases: TGTGCCAGCAGCCGCCAGGGGGGAACTGAAGCTTTCTTT. It codes for CASSRQGGTEAFF.

The chain employs TRBV28 and TRBJ1-2; 9 bases are a match to TRBD1. J was trimmed by 6 bases and V by 7 bases; bases with no gene match: 9. Germline V lookup: CDR1 MDHEN, CDR2 SYDVKM. The CDR3 consists of 14 residues. Here the CDR3 reads CASTVPRDRDGYTF. For the CDR3, the DNA is TGTGCCAGCACCGTACCCCGGGACAGGGATGGCTACACCTTC.

This clone was seen once. The chain links TRBV5-1 to TRBJ2-1; TRBD2 matches at 8 bases. The length of the CDR3 is 19 residues. Looked up from germline, CDR1 is SGHRS and CDR2 is YFSETQ. The J segment lost 6 bases and the V segment lost 0 bases, leaving 17 bases of the junction unmatched. The CDR3 bases are TGCGCCAGCAGCTTGGAAGGGCGGCGGGGGGTCCAAGCCCTCAATGAGCAGTTCTTC. This codes for CASSLEGRRGVQALNEQFF. Complete variable domain (other parts from reference TRBV5-1 and TRBJ2-1): KAGVTQTPRYLIKTRGQQVTLSCSPISGHRSVSWYQQTPGQGLQFLFEYFSETQRNKGNFPGRFSGRQFSNSRSEMNVSTLELGDSALYLCASSLEGRRGVQALNEQFFGPGTRLTVL.

The rearrangement links TRBV6-6 to TRBJ1-6; TRBD1 might be the D (5 bases). Trimming took 6 bases from V and 8 from J, leaving 8 bases between them. This CDR3 has 12 residues. The germline gives CDR1 MNHNY, CDR2 SVGAGI (reference sequence). The CDR3 DNA reads TGTGCCAGCAGATCCAGGGATTCACCCCTCCACTTT. Protein sequence: CASRSRDSPLHF.

The J gene is TRBJ1-5, the V gene TRBV2, with 7 nucleotides matching TRBD1. There are 16 residues in the CDR3. Germline values: CDR1 SNHLY, CDR2 FYNNEI. V shed 7 bases, J shed 7 bases, and the junction held 16 bases outside the gene matches. CDR3: CASNNKGGGKGQPQHF. CDR3 nucleotide sequence: TGTGCCAGCAATAACAAAGGGGGCGGAAAAGGACAGCCCCAGCATTTT.

This rearrangement joins TRBV2 to TRBJ1-5, with D maybe TRBD1 (6 bases). The V end lost 7 bases, the J end lost 12 bases, and 19 bases lay between the germline ends. This CDR3 contains 13 residues. Germline CDR1 and CDR2: SNHLY and FYNNEI. This chain's CDR3 is CASMGVGQGRQHF. The CDR3 nucleotides read TGTGCCAGCATGGGTGTCGGGCAGGGGCGCCAGCATTTT.

The chain combines TRBV5-6 with TRBJ1-3, with 8 nucleotides matching TRBD1. The CDR3 length is 13 residues. Germline V gene sequence: CDR1 SGHDT, CDR2 YYEEEE. The V and J ends lost 5 bases and 4 bases, in that order; junction bases with no gene match: 2. The DNA for the CDR3 is TGTGCCAGCAGTCGACAGGGGGGAAACACCATATATTTT. Translating it yields CASSRQGGNTIYF.

The chain couples TRBV7-9 to TRBJ2-5, with 7 bases that match TRBD1. V shed 4 bases and J 1 base; nucleotides not matched to a gene: 6. Germline-derived CDR1 and CDR2 are SEHNR and FQNEAQ (reference sequence). This CDR3 has 15 residues. The CDR3 sequence is CASSSRDRSQETQYF. The CDR3 DNA reads TGTGCCAGCAGCTCCCGGGACAGATCCCAAGAGACCCAGTACTTC. Looking up the rest from reference TRBV7-9 and TRBJ2-5 gives the full variable domain: DTGVSQNPRHKITKRGQNVTFRCDPISEHNRLYWYRQTLGQGPEFLTYFQNEAQLEKSRLLSDRFSAERPKGSFSTLEIQRTEQGDSAMYLCASSSRDRSQETQYFGPGTRLLVL.

The chain uses TRBV7-3 and TRBJ1-1; D gene uncertain. The V gene's germline CDR1 is SGHTA and CDR2 FQGTGA. This CDR3 has 14 residues. V was pared by 5 bases and J by 5 bases, with 15 bases between. CDR3 nucleotide sequence: TGTGCCAGCAGCGGCGGTCCGGGCGGAACTGAAGCTTTCTTT. It is translated as CASSGGPGGTEAFF.

The V gene is TRBV29-1, the J gene TRBJ2-3; D not certain. Germline-derived CDR1 and CDR2 are SQVTM and ANQGSEA. This CDR3 contains 12 residues. Trimming removed 2 bases at V and 6 bases at J, with 9 bases between. Here the CDR3 reads CSVEKGPDTQYF. Here the CDR3 DNA reads TGCAGCGTTGAAAAAGGGCCCGATACGCAGTATTTT.

The rearrangement joins TRBV6-6 to TRBJ2-2; 8 positions match TRBD1. This CDR3 region has 13 residues. With 7 bases clipped from V and 6 bases from J, the junction kept 4 bases outside the gene matches. CDR1 and CDR2 (germline): MNHNY, SVGAGI (reference sequence). The CDR3 here is CASKDRVAGELFF. As DNA, the CDR3 is TGTGCCAGCAAGGACAGGGTGGCCGGGGAGCTGTTTTTT.

This chain links TRBV2 with TRBJ1-1, with D unclear. From germline, CDR1 is SNHLY and CDR2 FYNNEI. Between the trimmed V and J ends, which lost 8 bases and 1 base, there was a span of 11 bases. This CDR3 has 13 residues. The CDR3 spells CASAPGANTEAFF. CDR3 bases: TGTGCCAGCGCTCCAGGAGCGAACACTGAAGCTTTCTTT.

The chain has TRBV6-6 and TRBJ1-6; no clear D gene. Trimming pared 5 bases from V and 3 bases from J, leaving 11 bases between. CDR1 MNHNY and CDR2 SVGAGI come from the germline V gene (reference sequence). This CDR3 comprises 15 residues. This chain's CDR3 is CASSRTNLYNSPLHF. CDR3 DNA sequence: TGTGCCAGCAGTCGGACGAATCTCTATAATTCACCCCTCCACTTT.

The chain couples TRBV2 to TRBJ2-5; maybe TRBD1 (5 bases). V lost 3 bases and J lost 5, with 10 bases in between. Germline loops: CDR1 SNHLY, CDR2 FYNNEI. This CDR3 is built from 13 residues. CDR3 loop: CASSETSGETQYF. The CDR3 nucleotides read TGTGCCAGCAGTGAGACTTCAGGGGAGACCCAGTACTTC.

The chain links TRBV4-1 to TRBJ1-2; 8 positions match TRBD1. Germline CDR1 MGHRA, CDR2 YSYEKL. V gave up 0 bases and J gave up 8 bases; unmatched junction bases: 5. This CDR3 region has 14 residues. The CDR3 DNA reads as TGCGCCAGCAGCCAAGAAGTACAGGGGGTCGGCTACACCTTC. This translates into CASSQEVQGVGYTF.

CDR3 nucleotide sequence: TGTGCCAGCAGCGTAGGGGGAAACCAAGAGACCCAGTACTTC. Amino acids: CASSVGGNQETQYF. This chain joins TRBV9 and TRBJ2-5; D remains ambiguous. CDR3 size: 14 residues. CDR1 and CDR2 from the germline V gene are SGDLS and YYNGEE. Trimming stripped 0 bases from V and 0 bases from J, with 6 bases between.

This clone appeared a single time. This chain connects TRBV12-1 to TRBJ1-4. TRBV12-1 is flagged as a pseudogene. The CDR3 consists of 15 residues. DNA of the CDR3: TGTGCCAGCAGCTTTAGGGTGGTGGTAGCTGAAAAACTGTTTTTT. Residues: CASSFRVVVAEKLFF.

The chain employs TRBV30 and TRBJ1-4; TRBD1 is a possible D gene (5 bases). Germline-derived CDR1 and CDR2 are GTSNPN and SVGIG (reference sequence). The CDR3 runs 14 residues. V shed 0 bases and J shed 4 bases, with 9 bases lying between them. CDR3 in amino acids: CAWSVEGFNEKLFF. In DNA form, the CDR3 reads TGTGCCTGGAGTGTAGAGGGGTTTAATGAAAAACTGTTTTTT.

V gene TRBV5-4 combines with J gene TRBJ1-2; D not resolved. The CDR3 has 15 residues. The germline V gene encodes CDR1 SGHNT and CDR2 YYREEE (reference sequence). V lost 2 bases and J lost 7, with 18 bases in between. Here the CDR3 reads CASSLWERGTSGYTF. In DNA form, the CDR3 reads TGTGCCAGCAGCTTATGGGAACGGGGTACGTCTGGCTACACCTTC. Full variable domain (rest looked up from reference TRBV5-4 and TRBJ1-2): ETGVTQSPTHLIKTRGQQVTLRCSSQSGHNTVSWYQQALGQGPQFIFQYYREEENGRGNFPPRFSGLQFPNYSSELNVNALELDDSALYLCASSLWERGTSGYTFGSGTRLTVV.

This sequence joins TRBV9 and TRBJ1-1, with D tentatively TRBD1 (6 bases). Germline CDR1 and CDR2: SGDLS and YYNGEE. CDR3 length: 16 amino acids. V was shortened by 6 bases and J by 4 bases, with 22 bases between the two germline ends. The CDR3 region is CASTQPKQGGGTEAFF. Written as DNA, the CDR3 is TGTGCCAGCACCCAACCCAAACAGGGAGGAGGCACTGAAGCTTTCTTT.

This sequence joins TRBV28 and TRBJ2-1; 9 nucleotides line up with TRBD1. Trimming took 5 bases from V and 6 from J; bases not matched to a gene: 2. Germline V gene sequence: CDR1 MDHEN, CDR2 SYDVKM. This CDR3 has 13 amino acids. CDR3 DNA: TGTGCCAGCAGTGGGACAGGGTTCAATGAGCAGTTCTTC. It is translated as CASSGTGFNEQFF.

Points on this clone: The same CDR3 can be traced to other DNA sequences in this sample. The chain recombines TRBV6-5 with TRBJ1-1; D not certain. The V and J ends lost 2 bases and 0 bases respectively, with 4 bases between them. The germline V gene encodes CDR1 MNHEY and CDR2 SVGAGI. This CDR3 is built from 13 residues. CDR3 bases: TGTGCCAGCAGTTACAGCCTGAACACTGAAGCTTTCTTT. This codes for CASSYSLNTEAFF.

The chain uses TRBV15 and TRBJ1-2, with D uncertain. This CDR3 has 12 residues. The germline CDR1 and CDR2 sequences are LNHNV and YYDKDF (reference sequence). The germline V and J ends were trimmed by 1 base and 5 bases, with 5 bases remaining between them. CDR3 loop: CATSRAEYGYTF. The CDR3 DNA sequence: TGTGCCACCAGCAGAGCCGAATATGGCTACACCTTC.

V is TRBV7-2 and J is TRBJ1-2; D ambiguous. V shed 1 base and J shed 7 bases, with 7 bases lying between them. The CDR3 runs 12 residues. The germline V gene has CDR1 SGHTA and CDR2 FQGNSA. The CDR3 DNA reads as TGTGCCAGCAGCTTAGAACTTGGTGGCTACACCTTC. It encodes CASSLELGGYTF.

The chain has TRBV27 and TRBJ1-2, with 8 nucleotides matching TRBD1. The CDR3 has 16 residues. V lost 3 bases to trimming and J lost 3 bases; unmatched junction nucleotides: 9. Per the germline V gene, CDR1 is MNHEY and CDR2 is SMNVEV (reference sequence). The CDR3 sequence: CASSFYRDRSYYGYTF. Written as DNA, the CDR3 is TGTGCCAGCAGTTTTTACCGGGACAGGAGTTACTATGGCTACACCTTC.